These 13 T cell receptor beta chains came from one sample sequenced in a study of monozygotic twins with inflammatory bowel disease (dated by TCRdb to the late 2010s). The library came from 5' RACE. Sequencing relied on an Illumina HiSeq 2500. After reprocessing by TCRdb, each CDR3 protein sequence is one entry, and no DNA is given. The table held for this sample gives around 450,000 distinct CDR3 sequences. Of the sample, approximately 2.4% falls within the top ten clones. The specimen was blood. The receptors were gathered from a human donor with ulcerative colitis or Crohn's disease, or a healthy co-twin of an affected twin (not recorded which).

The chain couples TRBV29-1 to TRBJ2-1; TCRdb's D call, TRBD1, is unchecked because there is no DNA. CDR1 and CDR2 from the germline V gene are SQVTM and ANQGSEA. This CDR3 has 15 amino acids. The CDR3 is CSVELGDRGYNEQFF.

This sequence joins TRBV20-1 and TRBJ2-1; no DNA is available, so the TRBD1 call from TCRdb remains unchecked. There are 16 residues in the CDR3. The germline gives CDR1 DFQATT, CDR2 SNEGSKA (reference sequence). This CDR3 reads CSARLLLTGTTNEQFF.

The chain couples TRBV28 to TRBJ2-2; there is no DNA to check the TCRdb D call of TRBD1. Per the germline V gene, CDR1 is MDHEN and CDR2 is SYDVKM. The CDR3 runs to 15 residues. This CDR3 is CASIGRTPNTGELFF.

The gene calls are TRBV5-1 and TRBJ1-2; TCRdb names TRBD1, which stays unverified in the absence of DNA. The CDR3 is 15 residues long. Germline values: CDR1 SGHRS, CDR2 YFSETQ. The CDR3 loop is CASSSPGTGAYGYTF.

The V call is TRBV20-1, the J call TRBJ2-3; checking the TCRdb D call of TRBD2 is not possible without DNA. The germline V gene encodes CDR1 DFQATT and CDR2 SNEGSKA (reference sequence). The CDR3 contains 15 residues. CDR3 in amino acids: CTVQGLAGVVDTQYF.

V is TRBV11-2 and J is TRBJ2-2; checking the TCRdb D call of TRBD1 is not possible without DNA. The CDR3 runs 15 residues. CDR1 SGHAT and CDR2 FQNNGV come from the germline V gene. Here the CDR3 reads CASSFTGGGTGELFF.

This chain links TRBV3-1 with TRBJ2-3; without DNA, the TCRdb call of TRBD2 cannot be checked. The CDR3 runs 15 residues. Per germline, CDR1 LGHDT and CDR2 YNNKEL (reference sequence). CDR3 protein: CASSQGKSPTDTQYF.

The CDR3: CASSYSRTEAFF. V is TRBV6-5 and J is TRBJ1-1. The germline V gene encodes CDR1 MNHEY and CDR2 SVGAGI. The CDR3 contains 12 residues.

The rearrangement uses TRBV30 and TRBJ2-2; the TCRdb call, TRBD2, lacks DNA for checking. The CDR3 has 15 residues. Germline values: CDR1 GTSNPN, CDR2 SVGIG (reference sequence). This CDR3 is CAWIPTSGVTGELFF.

The chain's CDR3 is CASTGQGANEQYF. The chain employs TRBV25-1 and TRBJ2-7; the D call from TCRdb, TRBD1, cannot be confirmed without DNA. In germline, CDR1 is MGHDK, CDR2 SYGVNS. The CDR3 sequence is 13 residues long.

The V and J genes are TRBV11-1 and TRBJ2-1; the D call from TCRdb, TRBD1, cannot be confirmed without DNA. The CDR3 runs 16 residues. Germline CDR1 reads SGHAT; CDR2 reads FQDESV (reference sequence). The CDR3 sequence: CASSLPWTGYYNEQFF.

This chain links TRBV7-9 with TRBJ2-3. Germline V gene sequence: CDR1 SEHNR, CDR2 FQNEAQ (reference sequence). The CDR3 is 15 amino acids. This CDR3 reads CASSLEVTSTDTQYF.

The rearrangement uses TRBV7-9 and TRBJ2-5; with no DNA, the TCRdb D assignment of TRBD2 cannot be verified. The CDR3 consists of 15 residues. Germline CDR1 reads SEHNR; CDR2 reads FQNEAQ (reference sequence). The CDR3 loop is CASSPGGGMEETQYF.